The source of this T cell receptor beta chain is a study of blood T cell repertoires in COVID-19 (dated by TCRdb to 2018 to 2020). Study-wide context: Collaborator samples came from the United States, Italy and Spain and covered acute and convalescent phases of COVID-19. The repertoires were released in a freely available public database meant as a resource for research on the immune response to SARS-CoV-2. Subjects who had been exposed to COVID-19, were actively infected with it, or had recovered from it provided the deeply sampled blood TCRbeta repertoires that made up the dataset. The prospective study material was composed of cDNA or gDNA derived from T cells, B-cell-depleted T cells, or PBMCs. The samples were drawn from the first 160 participants of the ongoing ImmuneRACE study and from 1,254 subjects provided by 6 global collaborators. Where available, HLA class I and class II types were taken from metadata supplied by the sample provider and were not determined by assay-based typing. Sample metadata almost always included a de-identified subject ID, COVID-19 status, age in years and sex.

With regard to this clone: The specificity of this receptor is unknown. Base quality data are lacking; no much larger clone is found one base away.

V and J lose 5 bases and 1 base, and a span of 8 bases separates them. The CDR3 has 13 amino acids, counting the end cysteine and phenylalanine. This entry keeps only the CDR3 DNA: 39 bases, framed from base 1. Via the germline V gene, CDR1 is SGHAT and CDR2 FQNNGV. TCRbeta CDR3 regions were amplified from genomic DNA by means of the immunoSEQ Assay, a bias-controlled multiplex PCR. On the authors' methods: Nucleated cell counts per sample were estimated from amplification of reference gene primers within the assay. To quantify the absolute abundance of each unique TCRbeta CDR3 rearrangement, sequence reads were collapsed and filtered. For each sample, productive Simpson clonality was calculated as the square root of Simpson's diversity index across productive rearrangements. The clones in this table, taken by TCRdb from immuneACCESS, are in-frame only. Not every clone is retained; where verified, under half of the shortfall comes from an unresolved V gene, and the cause of the rest is unknown. V and J calls and clone size follow that table, whereas D and trimming were derived from the DNA. This sample is represented by over 200,000 clones; around 88% of them were singletons. Of the sample, over 2% is held by the ten largest clones.

Overall study results and their limits: The quantity of clinical and demographic metadata differed by source and by participant and was supplied without curation.

Participants in the prospective study were aged about 18 to 90 years, lived in under 30 United States geographic areas, and enrolled through a virtual design. In the prospective study, cohorts were assigned on the basis of participant-reported clinical history obtained from a screening survey and a study questionnaire. Mobile phlebotomists in the prospective study collected whole blood, serum and a nasopharyngeal or oropharyngeal swab from every participant. Prospective study participants could optionally give additional blood draws and questionnaires over a roughly two-month period. Before DNA extraction, blood samples from the prospective study were shipped at room temperature or frozen.

The sample comprised PBMCs or T cells enriched from blood (not recorded which). The sequence was obtained from a woman in her thirties or forties with acute COVID-19. The rearranged chain carries TRBV11-2 and TRBJ1-2; TRBD1 is perhaps the D gene, given 5 matching bases. The DNA sequence follows: TGTGCCAGCAGCCTCGGGGGTAACTATGGCTACACCTTC. It specifies CASSLGGNYGYTF.